This is a list of T cell receptor beta chains from one sample in a study of blood T cell repertoires in COVID-19. Some clones are missing from TCRdb's copy, which holds only in-frame ones; the method was immunoSEQ multiplex PCR. The data hold approximately 320,000 clones, with about 91% observed a single time. Material for sequencing was PBMCs or T cells enriched from blood (not recorded which). Receptors were obtained from a woman under 30 who had recovered from COVID-19. CDR3s include the opening cysteine and the closing phenylalanine or tryptophan.

J,V,CDR3
TRBJ1-1,TRBV4-1,CASSQHGGQGEITEAFF
TRBJ2-3,TRBV27,CASSLVGGPGTDTQYF
TRBJ1-3,TRBV30,CAWTTGGISGNTIYF
TRBJ2-7,TRBV6-6,CASSYGFRDEQYF
TRBJ2-3,TRBV5-1,CASSLAVATDTQYF
TRBJ1-2,TRBV7-9,CASSFVGGTSYGYTF
TRBJ1-2,TRBV4-3,CASSPERVNYGYTF
TRBJ1-2,TRBV11-2,CASSQTGIGNGYTF
TRBJ1-4,TRBV2,CASRAGTGREKLFF
TRBJ1-1,TRBV18,CASSPPGEAWNTEAFF
TRBJ2-7,TRBV10-3,CAISESGTGVSHEQYF
TRBJ2-7,TRBV2,CASRGALSTGYEQYF
TRBJ1-2,TRBV5-3,CARSLTGIKNGYTF
TRBJ1-2,TRBV3-1/TRBV3-2,CASSQDTGAGGYTF